A selection of T cell receptor beta chains follows, all from one sample in a study of T cells after posttransplantation cyclophosphamide. Method: immunoSEQ multiplex PCR; TCRdb's copy keeps in-frame clones and lacks some. The data show under 45,000 clones, with none appearing a single time. Sequencing was done on a sample of PBMCs. The source is a woman between 45 and 60 years old in good health and a related stem cell transplant donor. Each CDR3 is given with its conserved first and last residue. D genes are given only for firm matches. Size is omitted from some rows. Given values are once, few, many or a class for expanded clones.

TRBJ1-2 many TRBV9 TRBD1 TGTGCCAGCAGCGTCGTCCGGGACAGCTCTAACTATGGCTACACCTTC CASSVVRDSSNYGYTF
TRBJ1-2 many TRBV6-1 TRBD1 TGTGCCAGCAGCAGGGACAGGGGCTATGGCTACACCTTC CASSRDRGYGYTF
TRBJ1-1 many TRBV28 . TGTGCCAGCAGGTATACGACAGGCGGGAACACTGAAGCTTTCTTT CASRYTTGGNTEAFF
TRBJ1-2 few TRBV28 . TGTGCCAGCAGTCCTCCGGGGGGCGTGAGGGGCTACACCTTC CASSPPGGVRGYTF
TRBJ1-3 many TRBV6-1 TRBD1 TGTGCCAGCAGTACAGGGGAACGCGGAAACACCATATATTTT CASSTGERGNTIYF
TRBJ1-4 many TRBV6-5 TRBD1 TGTGCCAGCAGTAACCGAAGGGGGACAGGTGAAAAACTGTTTTTT CASSNRRGTGEKLFF
TRBJ1-4 many TRBV11-2 TRBD1 TGTGCCAGCAGCGCAGGGGACAGGGTGAATGAAAAACTGTTTTTT CASSAGDRVNEKLFF
TRBJ1-3 many TRBV5-6 . TGTGCCAGCGGGTTCAGGTCTGGAAACACCATATATTTT CASGFRSGNTIYF
TRBJ2-5 many TRBV28 . TGTGCCAGCAGTTTTGGGGGGTTAGAGACCCAGTACTTC CASSFGGLETQYF
TRBJ2-7 many TRBV27 . TGTGCCAGCACAGGGGAGTCAAACGGGGGGCACTCCTACGAGCAGTACTTC CASTGESNGGHSYEQYF
TRBJ1-1 many TRBV30 . TGTGCCTGGAGTTACGAGGGCCCTGAAGCTTTCTTT CAWSYEGPEAFF
TRBJ2-7 many TRBV30 TRBD2 TGTGCCTGGAGTGTCCTCTTAGCGGGGGGACCGAAAGAGCAGTACTTC CAWSVLLAGGPKEQYF
TRBJ1-1 many TRBV6-1 TRBD1 TGTGCCAGTTCCCCGACAGGGTTCGGGACTGAAGCTTTCTTT CASSPTGFGTEAFF
TRBJ1-5 many TRBV28 TRBD1 TGTGCCATCTCAGGGTGGACAGGATCTAGCAATCAGCCCCAGCATTTT CAISGWTGSSNQPQHF
TRBJ2-5 many TRBV9 TRBD2 TGTGCCAGCAGCCAATTGGGACTAGCGGGGGTTCTGGGAGAGACCCAGTACTTC CASSQLGLAGVLGETQYF
TRBJ1-6 few TRBV23-1 TRBD1 TGCGCCAGCAGGAGACAGGGCCTAGTGGATTCACCCCTCCACTTT CASRRQGLVDSPLHF
TRBJ1-6 many TRBV5-1 . TGCGCCAGCAGCTTGGAAGGAGGGATTTATTCACCCCTCCACTTT CASSLEGGIYSPLHF
TRBJ1-5 many TRBV21-1 . TGTGCCAGTCTCCCGCCACCAACAGGGGAGAATCAGCCCCAGCATTTT CASLPPPTGENQPQHF
TRBJ1-5 many TRBV30 . TGTGCCTGGAGTAGGGGCTCCGGGCCCCAGCATTTT CAWSRGSGPQHF
TRBJ2-3 many TRBV11-3 . TGTGCCAGCAGCCCATCAACTAGCACAGATACGCAGTATTTT CASSPSTSTDTQYF
TRBJ2-6 many TRBV2 . TGTGCCAGCAGTGAATTGGCAACTGGGGCCAACGTCCTGACTTTC CASSELATGANVLTF
TRBJ2-2 many TRBV5-8 TRBD1 TGTGCCAGCAGCCGCGACGGGACAGACACCGGGGAGCTGTTTTTT CASSRDGTDTGELFF
TRBJ2-3 . TRBV6-4 TRBD2 TGTGCCAGCAGTAACGAAGCGGGGGGGCTAGATACGCAGTATTTT CASSNEAGGLDTQYF
TRBJ1-4 many TRBV5-1 . TGCGCCAGCAGCTTGGCCGGGACAACTAATGAAAAACTGTTTTTT CASSLAGTTNEKLFF
TRBJ2-7 many TRBV6-6 . TGTGCCAGCAGAGAGACATCCTGGGAGCAGTACTTC CASRETSWEQYF
TRBJ1-6 many TRBV6-5 TRBD1 TGTGCCAGCAGTTACTCGGGACAGGGTGATTCACCCCTCCACTTT CASSYSGQGDSPLHF
TRBJ1-1 many TRBV4-1 . TGCGCCAGCAGCCAAGAAAGGGGTATGAACACTGAAGCTTTCTTT CASSQERGMNTEAFF
TRBJ2-7 many TRBV5-6 . TGTGCCAGCAGTTCCTCCTACCTAAACTACGAGCAGTACTTC CASSSSYLNYEQYF
TRBJ2-2 many TRBV5-1 . TGCGCCAGCAGCCGCGTGAGGGTTGAGAACACCGGGGAGCTGTTTTTT CASSRVRVENTGELFF
TRBJ2-7 many TRBV7-2 . TGTGCCAGCAGCTTAGTCGGAGGGGACCTCTACGAGCAGTACTTC CASSLVGGDLYEQYF
TRBJ2-7 many TRBV6-5 TRBD2 TGTGCCAGCAGTTACTCCCGGGGGGGTTACGAGCAGTACTTC CASSYSRGGYEQYF
TRBJ2-3 many TRBV5-1 TRBD1 TGCGCCAGCAGACGGACAGGGGGCGAAACAGATACGCAGTATTTT CASRRTGGETDTQYF
TRBJ2-3 . TRBV7-8 TRBD2 TGTGCCAGCAGCTTCGGTTATAGCGGGGGGGCGGGAGATACGCAGTATTTT CASSFGYSGGAGDTQYF
TRBJ1-2 many TRBV7-2 . TGTGCCAGCAGGTCCGTCTGGGGGGGAAGCTATGGCTACACCTTC CASRSVWGGSYGYTF
TRBJ2-3 . TRBV6-4 TRBD1 TGTGCCAGCTCCGGGACAGGGGGCTTAGATACGCAGTATTTT CASSGTGGLDTQYF
TRBJ2-7 many TRBV2 . TGTGCCAGCAGTGAAGCCGACAGAGGATTTTACGAGCAGTACTTC CASSEADRGFYEQYF
TRBJ2-5 many TRBV7-3 . TGTGCCAGCAGCTCGGACTGGGCGGAGACCCAGTACTTC CASSSDWAETQYF
TRBJ2-7 many TRBV5-4 . TGTGCCAGCAGCTTGGGCGGCGATTACGAGCAGTACTTC CASSLGGDYEQYF
TRBJ2-2 many TRBV30 . TGTGCCTGCTCGTCAGGGGTGGGGACCGGGGAGCTGTTTTTT CACSSGVGTGELFF
TRBJ1-2 many TRBV6-5 . TGTGCCAGCAGTTACTCGAGTAAGAGGGGGAAAGGCTACACCTTC CASSYSSKRGKGYTF
TRBJ1-2 many TRBV28 . TGTGCCAGCAGTTTGTGGTCCCAGGTAAACTATGGCTACACCTTC CASSLWSQVNYGYTF
TRBJ2-2 many TRBV19 TRBD1 TGTGCCAGTAGTTCCCGGGACAGGGGATTCGCGAACACCGGGGAGCTGTTTTTT CASSSRDRGFANTGELFF
TRBJ2-1 many TRBV4-2 TRBD2 TGTGCCAGCAGCCAGACCGGGACTAGCGGTTACAATGAGCAGTTCTTC CASSQTGTSGYNEQFF
TRBJ1-1 many TRBV30 . TGTGCCTGTTATCCAGCTTTCTTT CACYPAFF
TRBJ1-1 many TRBV30 . TGTGCCGGACTTAGGGCGTACACTGAAGCTTTCTTT CAGLRAYTEAFF